The rows below give T cell receptor beta chains drawn from one sample of a study of blood T cells in healthy people across ages. A single record per CDR3 protein comes from TCRdb applying MiXCR to the 5' RACE reads. The table lists about 750,000 distinct CDR3 sequences, 50% to 65% of them singletons. The specimen sequenced was blood. The receptors originated from an elderly man in good health. Both conserved end residues are part of each CDR3. Each record gives: J gene, clone size, V gene, D gene, CDR3 DNA, CDR3 protein. D genes are given only for firm matches. Some rows have no size entry. The others give once, few or many, or a class for an expanded clone.

>TRBJ2-7|-|TRBV20-1|-
TGCAGTGCTGGACTACCGGGACTCCGCACCTACGAGCAGTACTTC
CSAGLPGLRTYEQYF
>TRBJ2-1|few|TRBV28|-
TGTGCCAGCAGTTCAAAACAGGGAGGATGGAACAATGAGCAGTTCTTC
CASSSKQGGWNNEQFF
>TRBJ2-5|-|TRBV10-3|-
TGTGCCATCAGTGACGGGGGCCAAGAGGCCCAGTACTTC
CAISDGGQEAQYF
>TRBJ2-1|-|TRBV10-2|-
TGCGCCAGCAAGGAGGTGGGACCCCACAATGAGCAGTTCTTC
CASKEVGPHNEQFF
>TRBJ2-3|-|TRBV5-1|TRBD2
TGCGCCAGCAGCGGCCAGCGGGAGGGCGTCCGGAGATACGCGTATTTT
CASSGQREGVRRYAYF
>TRBJ2-7|few|TRBV9|-
TGTGCCAGCAGCCGAAACGGGGGCCACGAGCAGTACTTC
CASSRNGGHEQYF
>TRBJ1-1|-|TRBV28|-
TGTGCCAGCAGTTCGTGGACCGTGAACACTGAAGCTTTCTTT
CASSSWTVNTEAFF
>TRBJ2-6|-|TRBV9|-
TGTGCCAGCAGCGTAGCTTACTTCACAGTGTCTGGGGCCAACGTCCTGACTTTC
CASSVAYFTVSGANVLTF
>TRBJ2-1|-|TRBV5-6|TRBD2
TGTGCCAGCACCCGGCGGGCTAGCGGGGGAGGCGTAGCGCAGTTCTTC
CASTRRASGGGVAQFF
>TRBJ2-3|-|TRBV2|TRBD2
TGTGCCAGTCTAGCGGGAGTTAGCACAGATACGCAGTATTTT
CASLAGVSTDTQYF
>TRBJ2-7|few|TRBV29-1|-
TGCAGCGTTGAAGACCCGGGGGGCGTGGGCTACGAGCAGTACTTC
CSVEDPGGVGYEQYF
>TRBJ2-6|few|TRBV5-1|-
TGCGCCAGCAGCGTGGCCCGAGGGGCTGGGGCCAACGTCCTGACTTTC
CASSVARGAGANVLTF
>TRBJ2-7|-|TRBV7-6|TRBD1
TGTGCCAGCAGCCCCTCGCCGACAGGGAACAAGCAGTACTTC
CASSPSPTGNKQYF
>TRBJ1-1|few|TRBV20-1|-
TGCAGTGCACTTCCCGGTACACTGAACACTGAAGCTTTCTTT
CSALPGTLNTEAFF
>TRBJ1-4|-|TRBV18|-
TGTGCCAGCTCACCGGGGCCCAGAGTTGCAACTAATGAAAAACTGTTTTTT
CASSPGPRVATNEKLFF
>TRBJ2-3|-|TRBV4-2|TRBD2
TGTGCCAGCAGCCCCACTAGCGGGAGGGCCCCAGATACGCAGTATTTT
CASSPTSGRAPDTQYF
>TRBJ1-2|-|TRBV29-1|-
TGCAGCGCGCGACAAATGGCTAACTATGGCTACACCTTC
CSARQMANYGYTF
>TRBJ2-6|-|TRBV3-1|TRBD1
TGTGCCAGCAGCGAATCGGGACAGGGAATCTCTGGGGCCAACGTCCTGACTTTC
CASSESGQGISGANVLTF
>TRBJ1-1|-|TRBV11-1|-
TGTGCCAGCAGCCACGTTCGAGGGGACACTGAAGCTTTCTTT
CASSHVRGDTEAFF
>TRBJ2-3|few|TRBV7-2|-
TGTGCCAGCAGCTTATCCAGGGCTACAGTAGATACGCAGTATTTT
CASSLSRATVDTQYF
>TRBJ2-2|-|TRBV24-1|-
TGTGCCACCAGTGATTTTCCATCGGACACCGGGGAGCTGTTTTTT
CATSDFPSDTGELFF
>TRBJ2-1|-|TRBV27|TRBD2
TGTGCCAGCAGTTTATGGACTAGCGGGATGTACAATGAGCAGTTCTTC
CASSLWTSGMYNEQFF
>TRBJ2-5|-|TRBV15|-
TGTGCCACCAGCGCCCGAGGAACGGTAGAGACCCAGTACTTC
CATSARGTVETQYF
>TRBJ1-2|-|TRBV7-9|-
TGTGCCAGCACCGGGGGGGACTCCTATGGCTACACCTTC
CASTGGDSYGYTF
>TRBJ2-1|-|TRBV6-6|-
TGTGCCAGCAGTTACAACCTGCGAAACGCTGAGCAGTTCTTC
CASSYNLRNAEQFF
>TRBJ2-7|once|TRBV15|-
TGTGCCACCAGCACCCCCGTCAAGCGGTCCTACAATGAGCAGTACTTC
CATSTPVKRSYNEQYF
>TRBJ2-5|-|TRBV5-1|TRBD1
TGCGCCAGCAGCCCTACGGGACAGGGATCAGAGACCCAGTACTTC
CASSPTGQGSETQYF
>TRBJ2-1|-|TRBV5-6|TRBD2
TGTGCCAGCAACGTTGACGCGGGAGGGTCCTACAATGAGCAGTTCTTC
CASNVDAGGSYNEQFF
>TRBJ2-5|-|TRBV27|-
TGTGCCAGCAGTCCGATCCTACAAGAGACCCAGTACTTC
CASSPILQETQYF
>TRBJ2-7|once|TRBV15|TRBD1
TGTGCCACCAGCCCCCGGACCCGACAGGGAACCTACGAGCAGTACTTC
CATSPRTRQGTYEQYF
>TRBJ1-1|-|TRBV20-1|TRBD1
TGCAGTGCTAGCCGGGGGACAGGGAAGGTGAACACTGAAGCTTTCTTT
CSASRGTGKVNTEAFF
>TRBJ2-7|once|TRBV12-5|-
TGTGCTAGTGGTTTGGTAAGGGGGTGCGAGCAGTACTTC
CASGLVRGCEQYF
>TRBJ2-1|many|TRBV3-1|-
TGTGCCAGCAGCCAAGTAACTAGCCTGGCCAATGAGCAGTTCTTC
CASSQVTSLANEQFF
>TRBJ1-2|few|TRBV12-3/TRBV12-4|-
TGTGCCAGCAGTTTTCCCAGGCTCTATGGCTACACCTTC
CASSFPRLYGYTF
>TRBJ1-5|-|TRBV6-5|-
TGTGCCAGCCCCGGGTTTTCAAGTAGCAATCAGCCCCAGCATTTT
CASPGFSSSNQPQHF
>TRBJ1-1|few|TRBV3-1|-
TGTGCCAGCAGCCACGACGGCGGGAACACTGAAGCTTTCTTT
CASSHDGGNTEAFF
>TRBJ1-2|-|TRBV24-1|-
TGTGCCACCAGTGACCCTGGGACTCCCGTTCGTGGCTACACCTTC
CATSDPGTPVRGYTF
>TRBJ2-7|once|TRBV20-1|-
TGCAGTGCTAGAGTCGCCCGGCGGGGGCACTACGAGCAGTACTTC
CSARVARRGHYEQYF